The subject of this entry is one T cell receptor beta chain. Its binding antigen is unknown. Per-base quality was not reported, and no clone a single base away is much larger than it. This specimen comes from a study of blood T cell repertoires in COVID-19 (dated by TCRdb to the early 2020s). Broadly, across the study: Samples from collaborators originated in the United States, Italy and Spain and spanned both the acute and convalescent phases of COVID-19. Deeply sampled blood TCRbeta repertoires from subjects exposed to, actively infected with, or recovered from COVID-19 were included in the dataset. The repertoires were released in a freely available public database meant as a resource for research on the immune response to SARS-CoV-2. The sample metadata nearly always contained a de-identified subject ID, COVID-19 status, age in years and sex. Where available, HLA class I and class II types were taken from metadata supplied by the sample provider and were not determined by assay-based typing. The samples were drawn from the first 160 participants of the ongoing ImmuneRACE study and from 1,254 subjects provided by 6 global collaborators. The prospective study material was composed of cDNA or gDNA derived from T cells, B-cell-depleted T cells, or PBMCs.

In Seattle, one collaborating source enrolled patients while the infection was active and tracked those patients longitudinally over the course of disease. Whole blood was collected in K2EDTA tubes by collaborating institutions according to the institutions' own protocols. Collaborator samples were shipped for TCRbeta analysis as frozen whole blood, isolated PBMCs, or DNA extracted from either sample type. The immunoSEQ Assay, a bias-controlled multiplex PCR, was used to amplify TCRbeta CDR3 regions from genomic DNA. The study's own analysis went as follows. Nucleated cell counts per sample were estimated from amplification of reference gene primers within the assay. To quantify the absolute abundance of each unique TCRbeta CDR3 rearrangement, sequence reads were collapsed and filtered. For each sample, productive Simpson clonality was calculated as the square root of Simpson's diversity index across productive rearrangements. Held by TCRdb, this immuneACCESS table contains in-frame sequences only and omits some clones. Under half of the omission traces to an unresolved V gene where checked; the cause of the rest is unknown. V and J calls and clone size are copied from that table; D and trimming were computed from the DNA. The table for this sample lists a few hundred thousand clones; approximately 83% of them were counted only once. Clones ranked in the top ten supply 15% to 19% of the sample.

The investigation overall reported the following: The amount of clinical and demographic metadata varied by source and participant and was provided uncurated.

Sequenced material: peripheral blood. The TCR comes from a person aged 65-85 years with COVID-19, enrolled during active disease.

The DNA reads TGTGCCAGCAGCCTGGGACAGGGAAGGGGTTATGGCTACACCTTC. Translation gives CASSLGQGRGYGYTF. This receptor chain uses TRBV7-9 and TRBJ1-2; 9 junctional bases match TRBD1. The germline V gene (reference sequence) specifies SEHNR as CDR1 and FQNEAQ as CDR2. Clipping removes 5 bases from V and 5 bases from J, with 9 as the unmatched junction base count. The CDR3 has 15 amino acids, counting the end cysteine and phenylalanine. Of the read, only the CDR3 DNA is kept; its 45 bases are in frame from base 1. Extended through the reference TRBV7-9 and TRBJ1-2 proteins, this CDR3 yields the full variable domain: DTGVSQNPRHKITKRGQNVTFRCDPISEHNRLYWYRQTLGQGPEFLTYFQNEAQLEKSRLLSDRFSAERPKGSFSTLEIQRTEQGDSAMYLCASSLGQGRGYGYTFGSGTRLTVV.